Following are 14 T cell receptor beta chains from one sample sequenced in a study of memory CD4+ T cells and cytomegalovirus serostatus (dated 2019 in TCRdb). The receptor library was made with the immunoSEQ multiplex PCR assay. TCRdb obtained this table from immuneACCESS and retained in-frame rearrangements with V and J assigned. These tables miss some clones; where compared with another copy, unresolved V genes account for less than half of the shortfall, and the remainder is unexplained. A total of 35,000 to 55,000 clones appear in this sample, roughly 80% of them only once. The top ten hold 0.75% to 1% of the sample. A FACSAria II was used to sort memory CD4+ T cells, defined as single viable CD3+CD4+CD8-CD45RO+ cells. What was sequenced was memory CD4+ T cells from blood. The receptor set was obtained from an adult in good health and CMV-seronegative.

This clone was seen a few times. The chain is built from TRBV5-1 and TRBJ1-1; D might be TRBD1 (5 bases). The germline V gene has CDR1 SGHRS and CDR2 YFSETQ. V lost 4 bases to trimming and J lost 3 bases, with 13 bases between them. This CDR3 comprises 14 residues. CDR3 nucleotide sequence: TGCGCCAGCAGCCCCTGGGGAGGGGACACTGAAGCTTTCTTT. Translating gives CASSPWGGDTEAFF.

This chain links TRBV7-9 with TRBJ1-4; D gene ambiguous. Germline assignment: CDR1 SEHNR and CDR2 FQNEAQ (reference sequence). This CDR3 region has 12 residues. Trimming removed 5 bases at V and 3 bases at J, with 4 bases between. The CDR3 DNA is TGTGCCAGCAGCAGCTCTAATGAAAAACTGTTTTTT. It specifies CASSSSNEKLFF.

J is TRBJ2-7 and V is TRBV7-2, with D perhaps TRBD1 (5 bases). V gave up 3 bases and J gave up 0 bases, with 12 bases separating them. Germline V CDR1 and CDR2: SGHTA, FQGNSA. This CDR3 has 15 residues. This chain's CDR3 is CASSFSAGNSYEQYF. As DNA, the CDR3 is TGTGCCAGCAGCTTCAGTGCAGGGAACTCCTACGAGCAGTACTTC.

The gene calls are TRBV5-1 and TRBJ1-2; tentative D call: TRBD1 (6 bases). The CDR3 contains 15 residues. Germline assignment: CDR1 SGHRS and CDR2 YFSETQ. Trimming took off 2 bases at V and 1 base at J, with 12 bases between the two ends. The chain's CDR3 is CASSLNTGNNYGYTF. For the CDR3, the DNA is TGCGCCAGCAGCTTAAACACAGGGAATAACTATGGCTACACCTTC.

This clone was seen only a few times. V gene TRBV18 combines with J gene TRBJ1-4; tentative D call: TRBD1 (5 bases). V was cut by 3 bases and J by 12 bases, with 11 bases left in between. The germline gives CDR1 KGHSH, CDR2 LQKENI. The CDR3 extends over 12 amino acids. The CDR3 coding sequence is TGTGCCAGCTCACCTTCCAGGGAAGAACTGTTTTTT. It encodes CASSPSREELFF.

With respect to this clone: One end of the junction does not line up with germline, which may come from a read error. The rearrangement uses TRBV30 and TRBJ1-3, with D tentatively TRBD1 (5 bases). CDR3 length: 13 amino acids. The germline V gene encodes CDR1 GTSNPN and CDR2 SVGIG (reference sequence). This CDR3 is CAWSLGTGNTIHF. CDR3 sequence (DNA): TGTGCCTGGAGTCTGGGGACTGGAAACACCATACATTTT.

This chain uses TRBV7-9 with TRBJ2-7, with D possibly being TRBD1 (6 bases). Germline V gene sequence: CDR1 SEHNR, CDR2 FQNEAQ (reference sequence). Trimming took 1 base from V and 3 from J, leaving 13 bases between them. This CDR3 has 15 residues. For the CDR3, the DNA is TGTGCCAGCAGCTTAGACTCGGCAGGGGTCTACGAGCAGTACTTC. This translates into CASSLDSAGVYEQYF. The whole variable domain, filled in from reference TRBV7-9 and TRBJ2-7, reads DTGVSQNPRHKITKRGQNVTFRCDPISEHNRLYWYRQTLGQGPEFLTYFQNEAQLEKSRLLSDRFSAERPKGSFSTLEIQRTEQGDSAMYLCASSLDSAGVYEQYFGPGTRLTVT.

This chain links TRBV7-2 with TRBJ1-1, with 7 bases fitting TRBD1. The V gene end was trimmed by 5 bases and the J gene end by 6 bases; junction bases not matched to a gene: 12. Germline V gene lookup returns CDR1 SGHTA and CDR2 FQGNSA. The CDR3 is 15 residues long. The CDR3 DNA is TGTGCCAGCAGCACGACAGGGATAGCGGACTCTGAAGCTTTCTTT. Translation gives CASSTTGIADSEAFF.

This sequence joins TRBV19 and TRBJ1-2, with TRBD1 matching over 8 bases. This CDR3 region has 23 residues. The J segment lost 4 bases and the V segment lost 7 bases, leaving 35 bases of the junction unmatched. Germline V gives CDR1 LNHDA, CDR2 SQIVND (reference sequence). The DNA of the CDR3 is TGTGCCAGTAAGGGTTCGGCCTCAGGGGGCGCGAATAAGTCAAGGGGAGCACTCTATGGCTACACCTTC. It is translated as CASKGSASGGANKSRGALYGYTF.

J is TRBJ2-3 and V is TRBV9, with 7 nucleotides matching TRBD2. Trimming removed 4 bases from V and 4 bases from J; junction bases left unmatched: 6. The CDR3 length is 14 residues. Germline-derived CDR1 and CDR2 are SGDLS and YYNGEE. This CDR3 is CASSRGEGSDTQYF. Written as DNA, the CDR3 is TGTGCCAGCAGCCGGGGGGAGGGATCAGATACGCAGTATTTT. The whole variable domain, remainder taken from reference TRBV9 and TRBJ2-3, is DSGVTQTPKHLITATGQRVTLRCSPRSGDLSVYWYQQSLDQGLQFLIQYYNGEERAKGNILERFSAQQFPDLHSELNLSSLELGDSALYFCASSRGEGSDTQYFGPGTRLTVL.

V gene TRBV5-1 combines with J gene TRBJ2-3, with D uncertain. The CDR3 runs to 15 residues. Germline V gives CDR1 SGHRS, CDR2 YFSETQ. The ends were cut back, 2 bases at V and 1 base at J, with 11 bases in the middle. CDR3 in amino acids: CASSFSFDGTDTQYF. The CDR3 nucleotides are TGCGCCAGCAGCTTCAGCTTCGACGGCACAGATACGCAGTATTTT.

The rearrangement links TRBV14 to TRBJ2-5; D remains unclear. Trimming left V 4 bases short and J 1 base short, with 13 bases between. Germline CDR1 reads SGHDN; CDR2 reads FVKESK. The CDR3 runs to 15 residues. CDR3 sequence (DNA): TGTGCCAGCAGCCGACGGTCCTTCCCCCAAGAGACCCAGTACTTC. It codes for CASSRRSFPQETQYF.

The genes are TRBV27 and TRBJ1-1; D possibly corresponds to TRBD1 (5 bases). Trimming stripped 5 bases from V and 2 bases from J, with 15 bases between. The CDR3 covers 15 residues. Germline-derived CDR1 and CDR2 are MNHEY and SMNVEV (reference sequence). CDR3 loop: CASSPRDRTNTEAFF. The CDR3 coding sequence is TGTGCCAGCAGTCCTAGGGACCGCACTAACACTGAAGCTTTCTTT.

This clone came up a few times. The chain has TRBV6-5 and TRBJ1-6, with 9 bases lining up with TRBD1. The ends lost 6 bases at V and 11 bases at J; junction bases unmatched: 8. CDR3 length: 14 amino acids. Germline CDR1 and CDR2: MNHEY and SVGAGI. The CDR3 protein is CASSPGQGVAPLHF. The CDR3 DNA is TGTGCCAGCAGCCCGGGACAGGGAGTCGCACCCCTCCACTTT.